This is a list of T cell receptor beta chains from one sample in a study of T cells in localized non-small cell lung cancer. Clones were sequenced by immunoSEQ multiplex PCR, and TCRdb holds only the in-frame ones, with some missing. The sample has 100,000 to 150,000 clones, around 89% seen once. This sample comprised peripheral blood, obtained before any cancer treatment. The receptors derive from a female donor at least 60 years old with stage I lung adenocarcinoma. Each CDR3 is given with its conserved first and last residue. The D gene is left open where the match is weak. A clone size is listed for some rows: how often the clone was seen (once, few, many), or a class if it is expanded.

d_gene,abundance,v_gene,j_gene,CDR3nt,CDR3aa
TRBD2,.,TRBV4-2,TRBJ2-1,TGTGCCAGCAGCCAAGAACGTTCCGGACTAGCGGGAATAGGCTACAATGAGCAGTTCTTC,CASSQERSGLAGIGYNEQFF
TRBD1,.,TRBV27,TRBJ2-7,TGTGCCAGCAGTCCCCTAACCGGGACAGGGGGCTACGAGCAGTACTTC,CASSPLTGTGGYEQYF
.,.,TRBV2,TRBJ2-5,TGTGCCAGCAGTGAACGGCAGGGGGGAGAGACCCAGTACTTC,CASSERQGGETQYF
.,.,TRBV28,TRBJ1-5,TGTGCCAGCAGTTTAGCAGTTTATCAGCCCCAGCATTTT,CASSLAVYQPQHF
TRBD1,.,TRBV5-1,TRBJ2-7,TGCGCCAGCAGCCCCGACGGACAGGGGGCGTCCTACGAGCAGTACTTC,CASSPDGQGASYEQYF
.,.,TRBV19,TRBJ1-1,TGTGCCAGTAGTAATTACAGGGAGAACACTGAAGCTTTCTTT,CASSNYRENTEAFF
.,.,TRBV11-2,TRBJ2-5,TGTGCCAGCAGCTTAGAGAGCAGGGCTGGAGAGACCCAGTACTTC,CASSLESRAGETQYF
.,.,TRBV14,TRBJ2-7,TGTGCCAGCAGCCAAGAGTTAGGACACAACTACGAGCAGTACTTC,CASSQELGHNYEQYF
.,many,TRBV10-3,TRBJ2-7,TGTGCCATCAGTGCACCGGACAGATTGTACGAGCAGTACTTC,CAISAPDRLYEQYF
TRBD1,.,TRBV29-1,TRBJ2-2,TGCAGCGTTGGGACAGGGGCCACCGGGGAGCTGTTTTTT,CSVGTGATGELFF
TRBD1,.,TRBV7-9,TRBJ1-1,TGTGCCAGCAGAGCGACAGGGGCCGCGGAAGCTTTCTTT,CASRATGAAEAFF
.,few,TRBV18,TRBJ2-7,TGTGCCAGCTCACCAATCTCCTACGAGCAGTACTTC,CASSPISYEQYF
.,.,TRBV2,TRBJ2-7,TGTGCCACAGAAGATAACCACGAGCAGTACTTC,CATEDNHEQYF
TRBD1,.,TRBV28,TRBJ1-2,TGTGCCAGCAGTTTGACAGGGACTCTCTATGGCTACACCTTC,CASSLTGTLYGYTF
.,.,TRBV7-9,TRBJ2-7,TGTGCCAGCAGCTTATCAGACTCCTACGAGCAGTACTTC,CASSLSDSYEQYF
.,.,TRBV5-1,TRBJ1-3,TGCGCCAGCAGCTTGGAAGGGAGCTCTGGAAACACCATATATTTT,CASSLEGSSGNTIYF
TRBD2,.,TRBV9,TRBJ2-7,TGTGCCAGCAGCGAGGGCACTAGCGGGTACAACTACGAGCAGTACTTC,CASSEGTSGYNYEQYF
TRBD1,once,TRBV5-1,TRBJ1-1,TGCGCCAGTAGGGACAGTCCAAACACTGAAGCTTTCTTT,CASRDSPNTEAFF
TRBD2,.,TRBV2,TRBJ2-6,TGTGCCACCAAGCCGGGACTAGCGGGGAAAGCCACTGGGGCCAACGTCCTGACTTTC,CATKPGLAGKATGANVLTF
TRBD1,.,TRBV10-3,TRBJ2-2,TGTGCCATCACTGCGGGGACAGGCAGAGACACCGGGGAGCTGTTTTTT,CAITAGTGRDTGELFF
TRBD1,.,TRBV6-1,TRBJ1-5,TGTGCCACCTGGTCCGGGACAGGGGGTCAGCCCCAGCATTTT,CATWSGTGGQPQHF
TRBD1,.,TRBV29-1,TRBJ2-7,TGCAGCGTTGCAGGGGGTACGGCCTTCGAGCAGTACTTC,CSVAGGTAFEQYF
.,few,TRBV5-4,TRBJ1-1,TGTGCCAGCAGCTTGACCAGTACAGGCACTGAAGCTTTCTTT,CASSLTSTGTEAFF
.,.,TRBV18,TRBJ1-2,TGTGCCAGCTCATTGGAGACAGGTTCCGTCTATGGCTACACCTTC,CASSLETGSVYGYTF
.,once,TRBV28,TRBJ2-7,TGTGCCAGCAGTATCCAACAGGAGACCTACGAGCAGTACTTC,CASSIQQETYEQYF
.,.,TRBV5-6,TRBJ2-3,TGTGCCAGCAGTTCCGGGACCACCACAGATACGCAGTATTTT,CASSSGTTTDTQYF
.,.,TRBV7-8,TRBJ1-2,TGTGCCAGCAGCTTCGACACGTATGGCTACACCTTC,CASSFDTYGYTF
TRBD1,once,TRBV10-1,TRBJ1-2,TGCGCCAGCAGTGAGTCAGGGGGCTCTGGCTACACCTTC,CASSESGGSGYTF
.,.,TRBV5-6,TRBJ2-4,TGTGCCAGCAGCTTGGAGGGGGGAGCCAAAAACATTCAGTACTTC,CASSLEGGAKNIQYF
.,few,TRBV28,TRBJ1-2,TGTGCCAGCAGTCGGGGGGGCTACACCTTC,CASSRGGYTF
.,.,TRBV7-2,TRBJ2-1,TGTGCCAGCAGCCTACACCCAACAGGGCCAAAGCAGTTCTTC,CASSLHPTGPKQFF
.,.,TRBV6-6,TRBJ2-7,TGTGCCAGCACCGGCGGTATCTCCTACGAGCAGTACTTC,CASTGGISYEQYF
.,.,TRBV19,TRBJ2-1,TGTGCCAGTAGTGCGGACCCTACTGGTGTTGAGCAGTTCTTC,CASSADPTGVEQFF
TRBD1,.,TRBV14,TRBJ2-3,TGTGCCAGCAGCCGGATGAACAGGGGGTCGCAGTATTTT,CASSRMNRGSQYF
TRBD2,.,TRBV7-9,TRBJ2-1,TGTGCCAGCAGCTTAGATCGGGCGGGAGGGCCCGATGAGCAGTTCTTC,CASSLDRAGGPDEQFF
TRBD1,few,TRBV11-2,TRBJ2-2,TGTGCCAGCAGCCTAGGTCCTGGACAGGGGAACACCGGGGAGCTGTTTTTT,CASSLGPGQGNTGELFF
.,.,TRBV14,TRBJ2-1,TGTGCCAGCAGCCAAGCAACGGGTGTAAAAAAAGGAGTTGATGAGCAGTTCTTC,CASSQATGVKKGVDEQFF
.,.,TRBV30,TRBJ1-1,TGTGCCTGGAGAAAACAACTGAACACTGAAGCTTTCTTT,CAWRKQLNTEAFF
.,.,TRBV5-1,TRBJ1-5,TGCGCCAGCAGCTCGTCTCACGGACAGCCCCAGCATTTT,CASSSSHGQPQHF
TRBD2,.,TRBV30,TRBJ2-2,TGTGCCTGGAGTATTACCGTCGGTGGGAGGGGCACCGGGGAGCTGTTTTTT,CAWSITVGGRGTGELFF
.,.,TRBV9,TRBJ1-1,TGTGCCAGCAGCGTGAGGGGGGTGGAAACTGAAGCTTTCTTT,CASSVRGVETEAFF
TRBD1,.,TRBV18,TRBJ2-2,TGTGCCAGCTCACCACGGGGACAGCCGAACACCGGGGAGCTGTTTTTT,CASSPRGQPNTGELFF
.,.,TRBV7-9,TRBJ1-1,TGTGCCAGCAGCTTCCGGGGCCTCGGCACTGAAGCTTTCTTT,CASSFRGLGTEAFF
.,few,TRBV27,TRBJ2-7,TGTGCCAGCAGTCCCAGTGGGAAAACCTACGAGCAGTACTTC,CASSPSGKTYEQYF